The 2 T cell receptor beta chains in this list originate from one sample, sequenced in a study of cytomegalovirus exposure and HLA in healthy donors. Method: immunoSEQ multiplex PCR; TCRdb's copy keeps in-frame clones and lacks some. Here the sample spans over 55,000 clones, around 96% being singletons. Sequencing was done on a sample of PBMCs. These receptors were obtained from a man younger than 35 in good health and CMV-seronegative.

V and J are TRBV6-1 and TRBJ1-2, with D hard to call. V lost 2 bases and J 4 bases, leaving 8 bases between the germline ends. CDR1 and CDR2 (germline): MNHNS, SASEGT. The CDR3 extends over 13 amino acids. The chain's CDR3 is CASSELQFYGYTF. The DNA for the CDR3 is TGTGCCAGCAGTGAACTCCAGTTCTATGGCTACACCTTC.

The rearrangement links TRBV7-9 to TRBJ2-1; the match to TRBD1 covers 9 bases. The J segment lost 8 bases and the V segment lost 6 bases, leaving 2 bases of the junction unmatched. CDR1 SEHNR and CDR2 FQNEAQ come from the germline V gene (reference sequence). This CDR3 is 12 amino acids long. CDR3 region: CASRHRGHEQFF. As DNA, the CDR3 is TGTGCCAGCAGACACAGGGGGCATGAGCAGTTCTTC.